The 14 T cell receptor beta chains reported below all come from one sample, sequenced in a study of T cell repertoires in ileal Crohn's disease. Sequencing was performed with immunoSEQ multiplex PCR; in TCRdb, only in-frame clones are kept and a portion is missing. The sample has several thousand clones, around 96% seen once. The sample was ileal tissue. The source is an adult with Crohn's disease.

The rearrangement joins TRBV5-1 to TRBJ2-1; 7 nucleotides agree with TRBD1. The V and J ends lost 5 bases and 4 bases, in that order; junction bases with no gene match: 9. The CDR3 has 15 amino acids. Germline-derived CDR1 and CDR2 are SGHRS and YFSETQ. Written as DNA, the CDR3 is TGCGCCAGCAGATATACCGGGACAGCATACAATGAGCAGTTCTTC. Its translation: CASRYTGTAYNEQFF.

This rearrangement joins TRBV10-3 to TRBJ1-5; 10 positions agree with TRBD1. Germline V gene lookup returns CDR1 ENHRY and CDR2 SYGVKD. This CDR3 region has 13 residues. Unmatched junction bases numbered 7, after V lost 10 bases and J lost 7 bases. The CDR3 reads CASGQGGEQPQHF. CDR3 coding DNA: TGTGCCAGCGGACAGGGGGGGGAGCAGCCCCAGCATTTT.

This chain joins TRBV4-3 and TRBJ2-7; D is uncertain. CDR1 LGHNA and CDR2 YSLEER come from the germline V gene. Trimming left V 0 bases short and J 7 bases short, with 13 bases between. CDR3 length: 14 amino acids. The CDR3 protein is CASSQDFWFAEQYF. The DNA of the CDR3 is TGCGCCAGCAGCCAAGATTTCTGGTTCGCGGAGCAGTACTTC.

Here the CDR3 DNA reads TGTGCCAGCAGTTTCCGACAGGGGGGCACTGAAGCTTTCTTT. This sequence encodes CASSFRQGGTEAFF. The chain combines TRBV27 with TRBJ1-1; 9 bases fit TRBD1. J gave up 4 bases and V 3 bases, and 3 bases lay outside the gene matches. The CDR3 is made up of 14 amino acids. Germline-derived CDR1 and CDR2 are MNHEY and SMNVEV (reference sequence).

V usage is TRBV28 and J usage is TRBJ1-3; maybe TRBD1 (5 bases). Trimming cost V 3 bases and J 0 bases, with 6 bases left between them. This CDR3 has 14 amino acids. Germline CDR1 and CDR2: MDHEN and SYDVKM. The CDR3 DNA reads TGTGCCAGCAGTTTCGGGGGCTCTGGAAACACCATATATTTT. It encodes CASSFGGSGNTIYF.

The chain has TRBV4-2 and TRBJ2-5; D uncertain. This CDR3 region has 15 residues. Looked up from germline, CDR1 is LGHNA and CDR2 is YNFKEQ. With 0 bases removed from V and 6 bases from J, the gap between germline ends came to 14 bases. The CDR3 region has the DNA TGTGCCAGCAGCCAAGACGACTCCTTAACGCAGACCCAGTACTTC. This codes for CASSQDDSLTQTQYF.

The chain joins TRBV7-3 to TRBJ2-1, with D perhaps TRBD1 (6 bases). Trimming stripped 3 bases from V and 4 bases from J, with 13 bases between. Germline CDR1 and CDR2: SGHTA and FQGTGA. This CDR3 has 15 amino acids. The chain's CDR3 is CASSLPGVFYNEQFF. DNA for the CDR3: TGTGCCAGCAGCTTGCCAGGGGTATTTTACAATGAGCAGTTCTTC.

J is TRBJ2-3 and V is TRBV4-2; 7 bases are a match to TRBD2. Per germline, CDR1 LGHNA and CDR2 YNFKEQ. This CDR3 region has 16 residues. Unmatched junction bases numbered 3, after V lost 0 bases and J lost 0 bases. CDR3 sequence reads: CASSQEGLPSTDTQYF. CDR3 bases: TGTGCCAGCAGCCAAGAGGGACTACCAAGCACAGATACGCAGTATTTT.

The chain has TRBV6-1 and TRBJ2-1; TRBD1 matches at 11 bases. Germline V gene sequence: CDR1 MNHNS, CDR2 SASEGT. The CDR3 is 14 amino acids. The V and J ends lost 6 bases and 7 bases, in that order; junction bases with no gene match: 5. This CDR3 reads CASSRDRGLNEQFF. DNA of the CDR3: TGTGCCAGCAGCCGGGACAGGGGGTTAAATGAGCAGTTCTTC.

The chain is built from TRBV7-2 and TRBJ2-1, with D perhaps TRBD2 (6 bases). Germline values: CDR1 SGHTA, CDR2 FQGNSA. V shed 3 bases and J shed 10 bases, with 16 bases lying between them. The CDR3 runs 14 residues. This CDR3 reads CASSFYGGNGEQFF. The CDR3 coding sequence is TGTGCCAGCAGCTTCTACGGGGGAAACGGAGAGCAGTTCTTC. Based on the CDR3 plus reference TRBV7-2 and TRBJ2-1, the full variable domain is GAGVSQSPSNKVTEKGKDVELRCDPISGHTALYWYRQSLGQGLEFLIYFQGNSAPDKSGLPSDRFSAERTGGSVSTLTIQRTQQEDSAVYLCASSFYGGNGEQFFGPGTRLTVL.

The genes are TRBV2 and TRBJ2-7, with TRBD2 matching 7 bases. CDR1 and CDR2 (germline): SNHLY, FYNNEI. The CDR3 sequence is 14 residues long. The ends lost 6 bases at V and 1 base at J; junction bases unmatched: 6. The CDR3 region has the DNA TGTGCCAGCAGCTCCGGGACTATATCCTACGAGCAGTACTTC. Translating it yields CASSSGTISYEQYF.

DNA of the CDR3: TGCAGCGCATCCGGGATACCCTTGAACACTGAAGCTTTCTTT. Translated, it gives CSASGIPLNTEAFF. The gene calls are TRBV29-1 and TRBJ1-1; D not certain. Germline V gene sequence: CDR1 SQVTM, CDR2 ANQGSEA. This CDR3 region has 14 residues. The V end was cut by 7 bases, the J end by 0 bases, with 15 bases between.

The chain recombines TRBV2 with TRBJ2-5; 8 bases fit TRBD2. This CDR3 spans 13 amino acids. Trimming at V came to 10 bases and at J to 2 bases, leaving 6 bases not matched to a gene. CDR1 SNHLY and CDR2 FYNNEI come from the germline V gene. The CDR3 sequence: CAIRLALQETQYF. The CDR3 DNA follows: TGTGCCATCAGACTAGCGTTACAAGAGACCCAGTACTTC.

A single count supports this clone. DNA of the CDR3: TGTGCCAGCAGTCCCCTCCTATTAGCGGGGGGGCAGTACTTC. Residues: CASSPLLLAGGQYF. The chain has TRBV27 and TRBJ2-7, with 10 positions matching TRBD2. V shed 5 bases, J shed 9 bases, and the junction held 10 bases outside the gene matches. Germline V CDR1 and CDR2: MNHEY, SMNVEV (reference sequence). The CDR3 totals 14 residues.